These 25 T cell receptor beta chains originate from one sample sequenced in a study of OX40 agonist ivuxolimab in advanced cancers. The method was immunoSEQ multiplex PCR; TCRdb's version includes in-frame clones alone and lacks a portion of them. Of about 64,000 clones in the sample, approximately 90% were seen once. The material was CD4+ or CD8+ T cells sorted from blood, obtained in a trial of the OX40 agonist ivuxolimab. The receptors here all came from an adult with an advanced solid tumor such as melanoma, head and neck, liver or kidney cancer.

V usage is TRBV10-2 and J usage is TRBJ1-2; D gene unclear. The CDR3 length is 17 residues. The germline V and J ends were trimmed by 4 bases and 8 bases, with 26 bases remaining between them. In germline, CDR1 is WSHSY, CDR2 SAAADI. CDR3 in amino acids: CASSGLQSGLAAGGYTF. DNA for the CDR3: TGCGCCAGCAGTGGTCTTCAGAGCGGGCTCGCAGCGGGGGGCTACACCTTC.

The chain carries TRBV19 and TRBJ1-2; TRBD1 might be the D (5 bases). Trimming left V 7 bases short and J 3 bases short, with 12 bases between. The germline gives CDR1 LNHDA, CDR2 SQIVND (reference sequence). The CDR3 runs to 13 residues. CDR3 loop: CASTMGRYYGYTF. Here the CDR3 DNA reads TGTGCCAGTACCATGGGACGGTACTATGGCTACACCTTC.

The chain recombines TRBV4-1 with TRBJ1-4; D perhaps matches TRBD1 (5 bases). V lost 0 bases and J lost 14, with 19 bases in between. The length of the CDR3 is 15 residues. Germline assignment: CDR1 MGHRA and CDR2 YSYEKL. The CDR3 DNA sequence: TGCGCCAGCAGCCAAGATATAACAGGCGGTGGGGGGCTGTTTTTT. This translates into CASSQDITGGGGLFF.

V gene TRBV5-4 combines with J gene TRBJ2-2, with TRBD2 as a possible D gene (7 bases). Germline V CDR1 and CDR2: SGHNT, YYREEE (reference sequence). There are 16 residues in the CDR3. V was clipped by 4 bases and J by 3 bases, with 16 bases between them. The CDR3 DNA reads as TGTGCCAGCAGCACCCGAGGGGGGGGTGACACCGGGGAGCTGTTTTTT. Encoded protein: CASSTRGGGDTGELFF.

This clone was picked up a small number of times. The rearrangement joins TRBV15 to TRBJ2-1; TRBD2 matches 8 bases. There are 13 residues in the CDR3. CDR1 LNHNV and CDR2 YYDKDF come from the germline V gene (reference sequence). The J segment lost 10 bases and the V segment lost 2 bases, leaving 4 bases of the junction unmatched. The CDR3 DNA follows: TGTGCCACCAGCAGACATCGACTAGCGGAGCAGTTCTTC. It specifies CATSRHRLAEQFF. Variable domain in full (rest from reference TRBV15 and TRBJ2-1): DAMVIQNPRYQVTQFGKPVTLSCSQTLNHNVMYWYQQKSSQAPKLLFHYYDKDFNNEADTPDNFQSRRPNTSFCFLDIRSPGLGDTAMYLCATSRHRLAEQFFGPGTRLTVL.

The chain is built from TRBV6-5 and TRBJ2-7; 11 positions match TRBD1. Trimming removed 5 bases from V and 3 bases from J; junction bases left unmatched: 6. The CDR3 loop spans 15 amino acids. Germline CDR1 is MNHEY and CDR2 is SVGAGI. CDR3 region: CASSPTGTGGYEQYF. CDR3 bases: TGTGCCAGCAGTCCGACCGGGACAGGGGGCTACGAGCAGTACTTC.

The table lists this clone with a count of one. CDR3 in amino acids: CASSLYTGIYEQYF. CDR3 coding DNA: TGCGCCAGCAGCCTATACACAGGGATCTACGAGCAGTACTTC. The rearrangement uses TRBV5-1 and TRBJ2-7; D is possibly TRBD1 (6 bases). Per germline, CDR1 SGHRS and CDR2 YFSETQ. The V end was cut by 4 bases, the J end by 3 bases, with 14 bases between. The CDR3 is made up of 14 amino acids.

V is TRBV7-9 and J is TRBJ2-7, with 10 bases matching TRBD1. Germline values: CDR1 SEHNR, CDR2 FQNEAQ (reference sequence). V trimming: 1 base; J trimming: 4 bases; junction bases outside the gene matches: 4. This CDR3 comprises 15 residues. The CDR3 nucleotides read TGTGCCAGCAGCTTAGGGGGACAGGGGTTTTACGAGCAGTACTTC. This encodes CASSLGGQGFYEQYF. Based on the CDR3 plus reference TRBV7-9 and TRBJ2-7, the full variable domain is DTGVSQNPRHKITKRGQNVTFRCDPISEHNRLYWYRQTLGQGPEFLTYFQNEAQLEKSRLLSDRFSAERPKGSFSTLEIQRTEQGDSAMYLCASSLGGQGFYEQYFGPGTRLTVT.

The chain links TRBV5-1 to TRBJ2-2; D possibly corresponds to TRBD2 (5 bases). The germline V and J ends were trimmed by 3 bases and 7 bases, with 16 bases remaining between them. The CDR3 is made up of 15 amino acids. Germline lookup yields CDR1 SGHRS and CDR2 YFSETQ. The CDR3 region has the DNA TGCGCCAGCAGCTCCGGGATCTGGTCTGGCGGGGAGCTGTTTTTT. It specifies CASSSGIWSGGELFF. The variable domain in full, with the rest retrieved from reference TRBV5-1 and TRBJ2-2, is KAGVTQTPRYLIKTRGQQVTLSCSPISGHRSVSWYQQTPGQGLQFLFEYFSETQRNKGNFPGRFSGRQFSNSRSEMNVSTLELGDSALYLCASSSGIWSGGELFFGEGSRLTVL.

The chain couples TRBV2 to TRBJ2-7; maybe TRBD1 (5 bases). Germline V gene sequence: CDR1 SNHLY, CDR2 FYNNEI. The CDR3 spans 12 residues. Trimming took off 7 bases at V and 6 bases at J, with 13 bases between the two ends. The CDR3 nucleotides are TGTGCCAGCATCAGGGCGGTTGGCGAGCAGTACTTC. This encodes CASIRAVGEQYF.

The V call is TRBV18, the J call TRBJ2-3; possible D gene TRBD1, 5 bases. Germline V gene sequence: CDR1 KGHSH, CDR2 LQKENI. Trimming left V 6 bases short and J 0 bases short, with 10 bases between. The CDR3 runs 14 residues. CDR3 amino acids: CASSPDRSTDTQYF. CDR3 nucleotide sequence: TGTGCCAGCTCCCCAGACAGAAGCACAGATACGCAGTATTTT.

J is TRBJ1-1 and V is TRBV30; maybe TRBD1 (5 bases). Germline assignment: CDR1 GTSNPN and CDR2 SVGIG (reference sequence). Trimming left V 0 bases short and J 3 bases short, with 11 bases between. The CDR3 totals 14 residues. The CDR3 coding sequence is TGTGCCTGGAGTGTACGCCAGGGCGACACTGAAGCTTTCTTT. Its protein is CAWSVRQGDTEAFF.

Here the CDR3 reads CASTGYHSGANVLTF. The DNA of the CDR3 is TGTGCCAGCACCGGCTATCACTCTGGGGCCAACGTCCTGACTTTC. The chain is built from TRBV28 and TRBJ2-6; the D is unclear. The V and J ends lost 7 bases and 0 bases respectively, with 10 bases between them. Germline values: CDR1 MDHEN, CDR2 SYDVKM. This CDR3 comprises 15 residues.

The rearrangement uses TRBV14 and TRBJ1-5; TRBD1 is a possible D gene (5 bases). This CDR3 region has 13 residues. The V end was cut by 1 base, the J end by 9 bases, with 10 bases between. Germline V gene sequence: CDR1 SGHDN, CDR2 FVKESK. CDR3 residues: CASSQARGGPQHF. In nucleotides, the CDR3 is TGTGCCAGCAGCCAAGCGAGGGGTGGGCCCCAGCATTTT.

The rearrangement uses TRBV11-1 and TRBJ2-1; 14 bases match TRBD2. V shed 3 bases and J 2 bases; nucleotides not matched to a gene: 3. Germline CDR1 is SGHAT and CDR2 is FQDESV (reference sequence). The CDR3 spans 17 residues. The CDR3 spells CASSLGTSGSPYNEQFF. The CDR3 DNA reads TGTGCCAGCAGCTTGGGGACTAGCGGGAGCCCCTACAATGAGCAGTTCTTC.

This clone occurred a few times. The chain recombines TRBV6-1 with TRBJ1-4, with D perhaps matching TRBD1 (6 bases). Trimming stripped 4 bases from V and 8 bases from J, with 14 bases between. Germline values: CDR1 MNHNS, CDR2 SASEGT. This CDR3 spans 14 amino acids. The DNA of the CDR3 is TGTGCCAGCAGTGGATACAGGGTGGGAGAAAAACTGTTTTTT. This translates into CASSGYRVGEKLFF.

CDR3: CASSSTSTSGTGELFF. Here the CDR3 DNA reads TGTGCCAGCAGCTCAACCTCGACTAGCGGGACCGGGGAGCTGTTTTTT. The chain uses TRBV11-2 and TRBJ2-2, with 10 bases identical to TRBD2. Germline V gene data show CDR1 as SGHAT and CDR2 as FQNNGV. The J segment lost 5 bases and the V segment lost 4 bases, leaving 7 bases of the junction unmatched. The CDR3 runs to 16 residues. The full variable domain, completed using reference TRBV11-2 and TRBJ2-2, is EAGVAQSPRYKIIEKRQSVAFWCNPISGHATLYWYQQILGQGPKLLIQFQNNGVVDDSQLPKDRFSAERLKGVDSTLKIQPAKLEDSAVYLCASSSTSTSGTGELFFGEGSRLTVL.

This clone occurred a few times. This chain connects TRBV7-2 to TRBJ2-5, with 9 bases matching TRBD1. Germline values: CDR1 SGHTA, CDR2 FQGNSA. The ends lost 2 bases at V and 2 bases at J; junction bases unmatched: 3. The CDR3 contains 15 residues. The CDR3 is CASSLNRGPQETQYF. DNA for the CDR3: TGTGCCAGCAGCTTAAACAGGGGGCCTCAAGAGACCCAGTACTTC.

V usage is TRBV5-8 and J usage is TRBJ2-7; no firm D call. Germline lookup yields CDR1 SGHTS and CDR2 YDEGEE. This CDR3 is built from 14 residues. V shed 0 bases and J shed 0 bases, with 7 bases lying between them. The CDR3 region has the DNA TGTGCCAGCAGCTTGGGTCCGAGCTCCTACGAGCAGTACTTC. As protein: CASSLGPSSYEQYF.

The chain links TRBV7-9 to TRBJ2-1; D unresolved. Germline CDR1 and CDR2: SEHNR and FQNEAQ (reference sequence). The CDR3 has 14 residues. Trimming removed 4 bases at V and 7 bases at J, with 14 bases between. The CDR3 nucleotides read TGTGCCAGCAGCTCTCCCTGGACGGCAAATGAGCAGTTCTTC. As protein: CASSSPWTANEQFF.

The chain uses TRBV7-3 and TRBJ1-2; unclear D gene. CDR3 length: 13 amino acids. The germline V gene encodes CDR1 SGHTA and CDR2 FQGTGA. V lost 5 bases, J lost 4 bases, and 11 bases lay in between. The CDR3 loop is CASSNSRGYGYTF. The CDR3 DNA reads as TGTGCCAGCAGCAACTCCCGCGGCTATGGCTACACCTTC.

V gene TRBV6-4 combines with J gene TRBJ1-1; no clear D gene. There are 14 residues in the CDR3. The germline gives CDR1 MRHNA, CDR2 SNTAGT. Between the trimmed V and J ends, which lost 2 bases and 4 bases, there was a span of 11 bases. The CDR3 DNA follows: TGTGCCAGCAGTGACACATCAAGAGGCACTGAAGCTTTCTTT. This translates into CASSDTSRGTEAFF.

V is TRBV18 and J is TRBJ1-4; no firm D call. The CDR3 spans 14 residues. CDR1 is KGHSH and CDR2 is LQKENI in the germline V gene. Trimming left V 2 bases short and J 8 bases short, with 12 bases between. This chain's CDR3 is CASSPLSTAEKLFF. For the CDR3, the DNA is TGTGCCAGCTCACCATTGTCAACAGCCGAAAAACTGTTTTTT.

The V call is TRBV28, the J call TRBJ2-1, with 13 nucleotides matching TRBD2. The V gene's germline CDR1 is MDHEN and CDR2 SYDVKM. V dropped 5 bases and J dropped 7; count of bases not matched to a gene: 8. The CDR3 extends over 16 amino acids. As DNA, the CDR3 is TGTGCCAGCAGTACCCCGACTAGCGGGAGGAGGAATGAGCAGTTCTTC. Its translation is CASSTPTSGRRNEQFF.

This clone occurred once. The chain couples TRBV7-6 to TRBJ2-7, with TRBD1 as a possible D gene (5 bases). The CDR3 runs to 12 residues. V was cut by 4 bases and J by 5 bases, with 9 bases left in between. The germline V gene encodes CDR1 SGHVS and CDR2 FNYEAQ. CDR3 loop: CASSSTTDEQYF. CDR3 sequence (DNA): TGTGCCAGCAGCTCAACGACAGACGAGCAGTACTTC.